This TCR beta chain came from a study of shared clonotypes between healthy human individuals (dated by TCRdb to 2018 to 2021). For the wider study: The cohort comprised a couple of women and three men aged 18 to 49 years. For each donor, three plates each were used for CD4 naive and CD4 memory, two plates were used for CD8 naive, and one plate was used for CD8 memory. Blood TCR repertoires of several healthy adults were deeply sequenced to estimate repertoire size and the extent of clonotype sharing between individuals. To increase sequencing depth and limit assay-specific biases, TCR repertoire library preparation and sequencing were carried out by different laboratories using diverse techniques. Each donor's leukapheresis produced roughly between roughly 0.85 and 9.5 billion PBMCs. Findings and caveats that apply to the study as a whole: Even with the large sequencing depth, rarefaction of the sorted-subset datasets indicated that sequencing was incomplete. When several donors were compared, the shared fraction of clonotypes was 5% to 6.5% for naive CD4, 3.5% to 4% for naive CD8, 2% to 2.5% for memory CD4, and 0.35% to 0.4% for memory CD8. Because the study included a small number of donors, the genetic and exposure-history diversity represented was limited. Only blood was sampled, and tissue TCR repertoires likely differ from those in blood. Clonotypes shared by all four sorted-subset donors showed higher generation probabilities than non-shared clonotypes. Pairwise subsampling indicated that sequencing depth was expected to affect the degree of clonotype sharing among donors. Estimated clonotype richness was generally larger for naive than for memory subsets.

Using the deep immunoSEQ assay, multiplex PCR amplified TCR CDR3 regions from genomic DNA. Genomic DNA extracted from each cell subset was distributed evenly over all wells of several immunoSEQ 96-well plates, and each plate served as one replicate. For sorted subsets, 200 to 250 ng genomic DNA, equal to some 30,000 T cell genomes, was loaded into each replicate PCR. Purified libraries were measured with a Qubit 3.0 fluorometer, size-checked on a Bioanalyzer 2100, and measured again with the KAPA Library Quantification kit. Every immunoSEQ 96-well plate was sequenced on a dedicated single-read 150-cycle Illumina NextSeq 550 flow cell. As for how the authors treated the data: Because the immunoSEQ output included only junctional sequences and no quality scores, the filtering could not be the same as the filtering used for full-length reads. To assign V/J genes and CDR3, sequences were annotated using PyIR, a Python wrapper for IgBLAST v1.9, with IMGT germline references. Reads were filtered out if the reads had weak V/J assignments (E-value above 1e-6), no CDR3, stop codons, out-of-frame junctions, or ambiguous translated residues. V3J clonotypes were defined as sequences sharing the same inferred V gene, J gene, and CDR3 amino acid sequence. Percentage overlap between repertoires was calculated by dividing the number of shared unique clonotypes by the size of the smaller repertoire. Three approaches were used to assess repertoire richness: RTK rarefaction, the Chao1 estimator, and Recon v2.1 estimates of unobserved clonotypes. OLGA was used to compute generation probabilities for all TCRbeta clonotypes that the gDNA method yielded from a few donors. The source is immuneACCESS, and TCRdb retained only in-frame sequences with V and J called. Part of the clones is not carried over; for the studies checked, unresolved V genes explain less than half of this, and the remainder is unexplained. The DNA was the basis for D and trimming; V, J and clone size are from that table. Across this sample there are roughly 1,000,000 clones, with about 80% seen only once. Of the sample, around 0.6% falls within the top ten clones.

About this clone itself: This receptor's antigen is unknown. Within one base of it there is no much larger clone, and no base qualities were kept.

V is cut back by 8 bases and J by 3 bases, with 2 bases in the junction unmatched. CDR1 and CDR2 (WSHSY, SAAADI) derive from the germline V gene. Inclusive of the bounding cysteine and phenylalanine, the CDR3 is 13 residues long. Of all the DNA, just the CDR3 is kept, 39 bases in frame from base 1. Healthy HIV-negative adults with no recently reported acute infections or vaccinations were included as donors. All donors were Caucasian adults living in Nashville, Tennessee, USA. Magnetic negative selection was used to enrich CD4+ T cells, after which naive cells were positively selected on CD45RA and the negative fraction became the memory subset. After blood collection by leukapheresis, PBMCs were isolated using Ficoll-Histopaque density gradient centrifugation and then cryopreserved in the vapor phase of liquid nitrogen. Analytical flow cytometry was used to check the purity and quantity of each magnetically sorted T cell population. From each sorted fraction, genomic DNA was isolated and quantified by UV absorbance on a Nanodrop 2000c.

The chain is assembled from TRBV10-2 and TRBJ1-1; 11 central nucleotides agree with TRBD1. This receptor was identified in a young man in good health. Some clones in this sample may be carry-over from other donors' samples. Sequences were obtained from memory CD4+ T cells from PBMCs. The cell subset or site tag for this specimen amounts to: CD45RA-negative fraction. The CDR3 loop reads CASGQGADTEAFF. The nucleotide sequence reads TGCGCCAGCGGACAGGGGGCTGACACTGAAGCTTTCTTT.